The T cell receptor (beta chain) described here comes from a study of T cell repertoires in cytomegalovirus infection (dated by TCRdb to about 2019). Describing the broader study: Alongside well-studied HLA-B-restricted epitopes, the peptide stimulations were aimed at recently identified HLA-C-restricted CMV epitopes, whose presentation resists viral immunomodulation. Donor HLA type was relevant to the analysis, as public TCR beta signatures indicated carriage of CMV infection together with the matching HLA type.

Instrument on record: Illumina HiSeq 1500. TCRdb reanalyzed the raw reads on its own, using fastp at Q25 for trimming and MiXCR for clone calling, and kept in-frame beta chains. Every distinct CDR3 protein forms one entry, paired with its most common genes and DNA. The sample table shows 200,000 or so distinct CDR3 sequences, and about 38% are seen once. The ten largest clones take up around 64% of the sample. Trimming takes 1 base off V and 8 bases off J; junction bases not matched to a gene: 15. The germline V gene sets CDR1 to SQVTM and CDR2 to ANQGSEA. The CDR3, cysteine through phenylalanine, is 16 amino acids long. The only DNA kept is the CDR3, 48 bases in frame from the first base. Taken with the paper, the label for treatment or condition translates to: in vitro stimulation with specific CMV peptide epitopes to enrich CMV-specific T cells. The paper as a whole reports these results and caveats: The ex vivo response was dominated by HLA-C-restricted CMV-specific TCR beta clonotypes, which also provided the single most frequent clonotype in two of eight donors. Carriers of CMV infection plus the relevant HLA type were discriminated by the cumulative frequency of public TCR beta family members in the study cohort and in an independent roughly 320-donor cohort.

This clonotype was seen a few times. Which antigen it targets is not known. Base qualities were left out, and no much larger clone turns up one base away. This TCR derives from a human donor in good health (CMV status not recorded). Some clones in this sample may be carry-over from other donors' samples. The receptor chain draws on TRBV29-1 and TRBJ2-3; TRBD2 aligns with 7 central bases. The sequencing used CD8+ T cells from cultured PBMCs, collected from culture after CMV antigen stimulation. In nucleotide form, the sequence is TGCAGCGTTGAAGTGCGGGGGATCCTACAGGTGCTTACGCAGTATTTT. Its product reads: CSVEVRGILQVLTQYF.